This T cell receptor (beta chain) was retrieved from a study of PD-L1 blockade in urothelial cancer. Specified time point: pretreatment peripheral blood. The CDR3 runs 13 residues. Per germline, CDR1 GTSNPN and CDR2 SVGIG (reference sequence). Assay: immunoSEQ multiplex PCR; the TCRdb copy retains only in-frame clones and omits some. The sample holds 33,000 or so clones, 82% seen once. Within the sample, this clone is medium-sized. Relative to the germline gene, one junction end is altered; a read error may explain this. The clonotype was recovered from a man aged 60 to 75 with urothelial cancer. Source: PBMCs, taken around atezolizumab (anti-PD-L1) treatment. The chain combines TRBV30 with TRBJ1-3; 8 bases are shared with TRBD1. For the CDR3, the DNA is TGTGCCTGGGAGCCGGGACAGGACAAACCCCCTAGATTT. This sequence encodes CAWEPGQDKPPRF.